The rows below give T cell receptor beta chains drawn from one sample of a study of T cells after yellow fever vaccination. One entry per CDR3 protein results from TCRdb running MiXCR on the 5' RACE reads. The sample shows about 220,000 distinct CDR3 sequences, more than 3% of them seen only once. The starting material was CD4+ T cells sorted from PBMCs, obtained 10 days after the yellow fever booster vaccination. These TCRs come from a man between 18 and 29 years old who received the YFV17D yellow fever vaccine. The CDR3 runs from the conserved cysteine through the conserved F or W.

CSARDQGGLAGGMYSYEQYF TRBV20-1
CASSYPGQSGANVLTF TRBV6-6
CASSYLWTGNNEQFF TRBV6-6
CASSDRTGALYGYTF TRBV7-2
CASSTRFLWGNEQFF TRBV27
CSARRLAGGNNEQFF TRBV20-1
CSARDATAGYTF TRBV20-1
CASSRGLAGGTDTQYF TRBV7-2
CASSLSSGGPSGTQYF TRBV12-3/TRBV12-4
CSGKDRDYPGELFF TRBV29-1
CASSSFDYPGEQFF TRBV5-1
CAWGSYGYTF TRBV30
CASSGPGSGNTIYF TRBV10-2
CASSFGDYTGELFF TRBV5-1
CASSHGQGQNIQYF TRBV4-2
CASSIYQRGVLEQYF TRBV7-9
CSAYPGLAGETQYF TRBV20-1
CASSYLAGGSFNEQFF TRBV6-2/TRBV6-3
CASSSWGGPGTEAFF TRBV5-1
CASSLVAGKPADTQYF TRBV5-1
CASSFSTGARETQYF TRBV5-1
CSASLRGGPHEQFF TRBV20-1
CASSQSPGTGRTQYF TRBV6-5